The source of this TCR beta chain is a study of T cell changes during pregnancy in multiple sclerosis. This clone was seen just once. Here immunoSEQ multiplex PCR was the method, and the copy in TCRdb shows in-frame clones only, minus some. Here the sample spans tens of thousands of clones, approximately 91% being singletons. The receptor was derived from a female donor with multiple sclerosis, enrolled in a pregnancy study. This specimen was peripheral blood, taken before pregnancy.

The CDR3 reads CASSPNGGTYEQYF. The CDR3 DNA is TGTGCCAGCAGCCCGAACGGGGGAACCTACGAGCAGTACTTC. V is TRBV28 and J is TRBJ2-7, with D maybe TRBD2 (6 bases). The V gene lost 6 bases and the J gene lost 2 bases, with 14 bases spanning the gap. The germline V gene encodes CDR1 MDHEN and CDR2 SYDVKM. The CDR3 is 14 residues long.